This is a list of T cell receptor beta chains from one sample in a study of cytomegalovirus exposure and HLA in healthy donors. Here immunoSEQ multiplex PCR was the method, and the copy in TCRdb shows in-frame clones only, minus some. The profile shows 80,000 to 100,000 clones, around 72% of them singletons. Specimen: PBMCs. The origin of the receptors is a man younger than 35 in good health and CMV-seropositive. Each CDR3 is given with its conserved first and last residue. A D gene is named only where the DNA matches it firmly. Expanded clones get a size class; other rows say once, few or many, or leave the size out.

cdr3_length,v_call,clone_size,d_call,j_call,cdr3_nt,cdr3_aa
14,TRBV5-1,NA,TRBD1,TRBJ1-2,TGCGCCAGCACCCTTAAGGGACAGGGTCCGTACTACACCTTC,CASTLKGQGPYYTF
14,TRBV28,NA,TRBD1,TRBJ1-5,TGTGCCAGCAGCTCCGGACAGGGTAATCAGCCCCAGCATTTT,CASSSGQGNQPQHF
18,TRBV7-9,NA,NA,TRBJ2-7,TGTGCCAGCAGCTTAGAACCTGCCCCAGGGCTTGTCTCCTACGAGCAGTACTTC,CASSLEPAPGLVSYEQYF
14,TRBV6-5,NA,TRBD1,TRBJ2-5,TGTGCCAGCAGTTCCCGGGACAGGGGAGCGACCCAGTACTTC,CASSSRDRGATQYF
12,TRBV29-1,NA,NA,TRBJ2-5,TGCAGCGTGAATGGGGGCATCCAGACCCAGTACTTC,CSVNGGIQTQYF
16,TRBV6-4,NA,TRBD2,TRBJ2-5,TGTGCCAGCAGTGTGCCGGGACTAGCGGTCCAAGAGACCCAGTACTTC,CASSVPGLAVQETQYF
16,TRBV19,NA,TRBD1,TRBJ1-5,TGTGCCAGTAGTAGCGGGACAGGGAGTAGCAATCAGCCCCAGCATTTT,CASSSGTGSSNQPQHF
14,TRBV6-5,NA,TRBD1,TRBJ1-2,TGTGCCAGCGGCCGACAGGGAGGAGGGTATGGCTACACCTTC,CASGRQGGGYGYTF
14,TRBV9,few,TRBD1,TRBJ2-3,TGTGCCAGCAGCCCTCGGGACAGCTACTCTACGCAGTATTTT,CASSPRDSYSTQYF
13,TRBV27,NA,TRBD1,TRBJ2-7,TGTGCCAGCAAGGGGACAGGGTTCTACGAGCAGTACTTC,CASKGTGFYEQYF
18,TRBV30,few,NA,TRBJ1-5,TGTGCCTGGAGTGTGGCGCGTTTGGGGCACCAAAGCAATCAGCCCCAGCATTTT,CAWSVARLGHQSNQPQHF
15,TRBV7-2,few,NA,TRBJ2-3,TGTGCCAGCAGCTTAGGGTGGGGCGGCACAGATACGCAGTATTTT,CASSLGWGGTDTQYF
14,TRBV7-2,NA,TRBD1,TRBJ1-1,TGTGCCAGCAGCCCGAGACAGGGGGGAACTGAAGCTTTCTTT,CASSPRQGGTEAFF
14,TRBV29-1,NA,NA,TRBJ1-1,TGCAGCGTTGAGGCAGGGGTCATGGCCACTGAAGCTTTCTTT,CSVEAGVMATEAFF
13,TRBV18,NA,NA,TRBJ2-6,TGTGCCAGTAGGGAGGCTGGGGCCAACGTCCTGACTTTC,CASREAGANVLTF
16,TRBV4-1,many,NA,TRBJ1-5,TGCGCCAGCAGCCAGGACCGACAGGCGAAAAATCAGCCCCAGCATTTT,CASSQDRQAKNQPQHF
14,TRBV19,few,NA,TRBJ1-6,TGTGCCAGTAGTATTCCAGAATATAATTCACCCCTCCACTTT,CASSIPEYNSPLHF
15,TRBV7-3,few,TRBD2,TRBJ2-1,TGTGCCAGCAGCTTAATACTAGCGGGCCTGGATGAGCAGTTCTTC,CASSLILAGLDEQFF
16,TRBV27,NA,TRBD1,TRBJ1-5,TGTGCCAGCAGTTTGACGACAGGGTTCGGCAATCAGCCCCAGCATTTT,CASSLTTGFGNQPQHF
20,TRBV19,NA,TRBD1,TRBJ1-3,TGTGCCAGTAGTAGCCGCTGGACAGGGGGCCCTTGGAACTCTGGAAACACCATATATTTT,CASSSRWTGGPWNSGNTIYF